The 26 T cell receptor beta chains presented below share a single source sample, sequenced in a study of identical twins. TCRdb reprocessed the 5' RACE reads via MiXCR and lists one record per CDR3 protein. The sample contains under 300,000 distinct CDR3 sequences, about 8.5% of which appear only once. These records were also assigned to another study, of yellow fever vaccine responses in identical twins.

Sequenced input: CD8+ T cells sorted from blood. The source of these receptors is a woman aged 18 to 35 in good health.

This clonotype was seen only a few times. This chain connects TRBV7-6 to TRBJ2-1, with TRBD2 matching 13 bases. Trimming at V came to 2 bases and at J to 3 bases, leaving 4 bases not matched to a gene. The germline CDR1 and CDR2 sequences are SGHVS and FNYEAQ. The CDR3 runs 17 residues. CDR3 sequence: CASSLWTSGGLYNEQFF. DNA of the CDR3: TGTGCCAGCAGCTTATGGACTAGCGGGGGTCTCTACAATGAGCAGTTCTTC.

This clonotype has more than one count but fewer than ten. V gene TRBV25-1 combines with J gene TRBJ2-1, with D possibly being TRBD2 (5 bases). The CDR3 is 15 residues long. Per the germline V gene, CDR1 is MGHDK and CDR2 is SYGVNS. V was shortened by 2 bases and J by 5 bases, with 13 bases between the two germline ends. The CDR3 reads CASSETTKNHNEQFF. CDR3 nucleotides: TGTGCCAGCAGTGAAACGACTAAAAACCACAATGAGCAGTTCTTC. Full variable domain (remainder filled in from reference TRBV25-1 and TRBJ2-1): EADIYQTPRYLVIGTGKKITLECSQTMGHDKMYWYQQDPGMELHLIHYSYGVNSTEKGDLSSESTVSRIRTEHFPLTLESARPSHTSQYLCASSETTKNHNEQFFGPGTRLTVL.

The table lists this clonotype with a few counts. The rearrangement joins TRBV7-2 to TRBJ2-3, with D possibly being TRBD2 (6 bases). CDR3 length: 14 amino acids. Germline CDR1 and CDR2: SGHTA and FQGNSA. Trimming removed 2 bases at V and 6 bases at J, with 12 bases between. The CDR3 loop is CASSLSPGVDTQYF. The CDR3 DNA reads as TGTGCCAGCAGCTTAAGTCCGGGGGTGGATACGCAGTATTTT.

This clonotype has a handful of counts. This rearrangement joins TRBV4-1 to TRBJ2-2; D unclear. The CDR3 runs to 16 residues. Per the germline V gene, CDR1 is MGHRA and CDR2 is YSYEKL. V was cut by 1 base and J by 0 bases, with 9 bases left in between. The CDR3 region is CASSQVVISNTGELFF. Here the CDR3 DNA reads TGCGCCAGCAGCCAAGTGGTCATTTCGAACACCGGGGAGCTGTTTTTT.

V usage is TRBV27 and J usage is TRBJ2-7, with 8 nucleotides matching TRBD2. Germline loops: CDR1 MNHEY, CDR2 SMNVEV (reference sequence). This CDR3 comprises 14 residues. V lost 2 bases, J lost 6 bases, and 6 bases stayed unmatched. The CDR3 here is CASSLGTRPFEQYF. The CDR3 DNA follows: TGTGCCAGCAGTTTAGGGACTAGGCCCTTCGAGCAGTACTTC.

This chain connects TRBV6-4 to TRBJ2-2; possible D gene TRBD1, 6 bases. Germline-derived CDR1 and CDR2 are MRHNA and SNTAGT. The CDR3 sequence is 15 residues long. V was clipped by 5 bases and J by 1 base, with 11 bases between them. The CDR3: CASSPTGRNTGELFF. For the CDR3, the DNA is TGTGCCAGCAGTCCTACAGGGAGGAACACCGGGGAGCTGTTTTTT.

This clonotype was observed at least ten times. The V gene is TRBV12-3 or TRBV12-4, the J gene TRBJ2-3; 7 nucleotides line up with TRBD2. After removal of 1 base from V and 2 bases from J, the junction contained 3 bases not matched to a gene. The CDR3 is 15 residues long. The CDR3 coding sequence is TGTGCCAGCAGTTTAGGCGGGGGAACCACAGATACGCAGTATTTT. This encodes CASSLGGGTTDTQYF.

The sample holds many counts of this clonotype. The chain combines TRBV11-1 with TRBJ1-2; 7 bases are shared with TRBD1. The junction had 8 bases not matched to a gene; V was cut back by 0 bases and J by 4 bases. The germline V gene has CDR1 SGHAT and CDR2 FQDESV (reference sequence). This CDR3 is built from 16 residues. The chain's CDR3 is CASSLARTGPGYGYTF. The DNA for the CDR3 is TGTGCCAGCAGCTTAGCCCGGACAGGCCCCGGCTATGGCTACACCTTC.

The chain uses TRBV7-2 and TRBJ2-1; D ambiguous. V gave up 3 bases and J gave up 1 base, with 7 bases separating them. CDR1 and CDR2 from the germline V gene are SGHTA and FQGNSA. This CDR3 contains 14 residues. In DNA, the CDR3 is TGTGCCAGCAGCTTGTTAGAATCCTACAATGAGCAGTTCTTC. This translates into CASSLLESYNEQFF. Drawing the rest from reference TRBV7-2 and TRBJ2-1, the complete variable domain is GAGVSQSPSNKVTEKGKDVELRCDPISGHTALYWYRQSLGQGLEFLIYFQGNSAPDKSGLPSDRFSAERTGGSVSTLTIQRTQQEDSAVYLCASSLLESYNEQFFGPGTRLTVL.

The chain uses TRBV5-5 and TRBJ1-5; 10 bases align to TRBD1. The CDR3 sequence is 15 residues long. The V gene end was trimmed by 3 bases and the J gene end by 4 bases; junction bases not matched to a gene: 4. Per germline, CDR1 SGHKS and CDR2 YYEKEE (reference sequence). CDR3 sequence reads: CASSWDRGGNQPQHF. CDR3 DNA: TGTGCCAGCAGCTGGGACAGGGGAGGTAATCAGCCCCAGCATTTT.

In this sample, this clonotype turned up many times. V gene TRBV6-2 or TRBV6-3 combines with J gene TRBJ2-3; D might be TRBD1 or TRBD2, each matching 5 bases. The CDR3 runs 17 residues. V was trimmed by 8 bases and J by 4 bases, leaving 25 bases between them. The germline V gene encodes CDR1 MNHEY and CDR2 SVGEGT. In DNA, the CDR3 is TGTGCCAGCCTCCTTAGAGGGACGGAGGTCTTGGCAGATACGCAGTATTTT. Residues: CASLLRGTEVLADTQYF.

V is TRBV5-1 and J is TRBJ2-7; 12 bases match TRBD1. Looked up from germline, CDR1 is SGHRS and CDR2 is YFSETQ. After removal of 4 bases from V and 3 bases from J, the junction contained 5 bases not matched to a gene. This CDR3 is built from 15 residues. The CDR3 is CASSVGTGGVYEQYF. CDR3 bases: TGCGCCAGCAGCGTGGGGACAGGGGGCGTCTACGAGCAGTACTTC.

With respect to this clonotype: The CDR3 ends on some other residue instead of the conserved phenylalanine or tryptophan, so this is likely a read error. The chain uses TRBV27 and TRBJ2-1; D remains unclear. Germline V gene lookup returns CDR1 MNHEY and CDR2 SMNVEV (reference sequence). The CDR3 has 12 amino acids. V was clipped by 3 bases and J by 3 bases, with 3 bases between them. The CDR3 sequence: CASSFYYNEQFY. In DNA, the CDR3 is TGTGCCAGCAGTTTTTACTACAATGAGCAGTTCTAC.

Many counts were recorded for this clonotype. The rearrangement uses TRBV5-5 and TRBJ2-3; possibly TRBD1 for D (5 bases). CDR3 size: 15 residues. The germline V gene has CDR1 SGHKS and CDR2 YYEKEE (reference sequence). V lost 4 bases and J 2 bases, leaving 14 bases between the germline ends. CDR3 amino acids: CASSPQRQHTDTQYF. The CDR3 coding sequence is TGTGCCAGCAGCCCCCAGAGACAGCACACAGATACGCAGTATTTT.

This clonotype appeared a few times. The V gene is TRBV25-1, the J gene TRBJ2-7; possible D gene TRBD2, 6 bases. Germline V lookup: CDR1 MGHDK, CDR2 SYGVNS. Trimming removed 7 bases at V and 4 bases at J, with 17 bases between. This CDR3 region has 14 residues. This chain's CDR3 is CASTPGGELYEQYF. DNA for the CDR3: TGTGCCAGCACCCCTGGCGGGGAATTATACGAGCAGTACTTC.

Only a few counts were recorded for this clonotype. The gene calls are TRBV7-9 and TRBJ2-7, with a weak D call TRBD1 (6 bases). The germline V and J ends were trimmed by 1 base and 3 bases, with 19 bases remaining between them. Germline CDR1 reads SEHNR; CDR2 reads FQNEAQ (reference sequence). The CDR3 is 17 amino acids. The CDR3 region has the DNA TGTGCCAGCAGCTTAGTGGCCCCAGGACAGTTTCTCTACGAGCAGTACTTC. It codes for CASSLVAPGQFLYEQYF.

This clonotype was seen many times. V and J are TRBV12-3 or TRBV12-4 and TRBJ2-1; D tentatively fits TRBD1 or TRBD2 (6 bases each). The CDR3 contains 14 residues. V gave up 6 bases and J gave up 2 bases, with 11 bases separating them. CDR3 region: CASRIGGPYNEQFF. For the CDR3, the DNA is TGTGCCAGCAGGATTGGGGGGCCCTACAATGAGCAGTTCTTC.

The chain is built from TRBV11-2 and TRBJ2-2; a possible D gene is TRBD1 (6 bases). Between the trimmed V and J ends, which lost 5 bases and 6 bases, there was a span of 13 bases. CDR3 length: 14 amino acids. CDR1 and CDR2 from the germline V gene are SGHAT and FQNNGV. As DNA, the CDR3 is TGTGCCAGCAGCATTACAGGGTTTGCCGGGGAGCTGTTTTTT. Translating it yields CASSITGFAGELFF.

This clonotype was counted many times. This rearrangement joins TRBV20-1 to TRBJ2-7; TRBD2 matches at 11 bases. With V trimmed by 2 bases and J by 0 bases, 12 bases remained unmatched. This CDR3 has 18 amino acids. In germline, CDR1 is DFQATT, CDR2 SNEGSKA (reference sequence). The CDR3 is CSARSHLAGGGDSYEQYF. The CDR3, as DNA: TGCAGTGCTAGAAGTCACCTAGCGGGAGGTGGGGACTCCTACGAGCAGTACTTC.

The chain uses TRBV7-6 and TRBJ2-7; maybe TRBD1 (6 bases). The CDR3 extends over 16 amino acids. Germline CDR1 is SGHVS and CDR2 is FNYEAQ. The V end lost 2 bases, the J end lost 1 base, and 15 bases lay between the germline ends. CDR3 in DNA: TGTGCCAGCAGCTTAAGGGGGATGACAGATTCCTACGAGCAGTACTTC. Encoded protein: CASSLRGMTDSYEQYF.

This clonotype has at least ten counts. The chain employs TRBV20-1 and TRBJ2-1; 7 nucleotides align to TRBD2. Trimming at V came to 0 bases and at J to 8 bases, leaving 10 bases not matched to a gene. In germline, CDR1 is DFQATT, CDR2 SNEGSKA (reference sequence). The CDR3 contains 15 residues. This CDR3 is CSARDLGGRWDEQFF. The CDR3 DNA reads as TGCAGTGCTAGAGATCTAGGCGGGAGATGGGATGAGCAGTTCTTC.

This clonotype was seen many times. The DNA for the CDR3 is TGTGCCAGCAGCCAACAGGGACAGGGGACCTACGAGCAGTACTTC. This encodes CASSQQGQGTYEQYF. This chain uses TRBV3-1 with TRBJ2-7; 10 bases match TRBD1. J lost 2 bases, V lost 2 bases, and 3 bases had no gene match. The germline gives CDR1 LGHDT, CDR2 YNNKEL (reference sequence). This CDR3 region has 15 residues.

There are many counts of this clonotype. V usage is TRBV5-1 and J usage is TRBJ2-7; TRBD2 matches at 7 bases. Germline CDR1 reads SGHRS; CDR2 reads YFSETQ. This CDR3 is 13 amino acids long. Trimming removed 2 bases from V and 1 base from J; junction bases left unmatched: 0. This chain's CDR3 is CASSFGRSYEQYF. The CDR3 bases are TGCGCCAGCAGCTTCGGGAGGTCCTACGAGCAGTACTTC.

This chain links TRBV3-1 with TRBJ2-5; D unresolved. Germline V gene data show CDR1 as LGHDT and CDR2 as YNNKEL (reference sequence). The CDR3 is made up of 17 amino acids. V lost 3 bases and J 0 bases, leaving 17 bases between the germline ends. The CDR3 protein is CASSQDVYSEYQETQYF. In nucleotides, the CDR3 is TGTGCCAGCAGCCAGGACGTGTACAGCGAGTACCAAGAGACCCAGTACTTC.

There are many counts of this clonotype. The rearrangement links TRBV25-1 to TRBJ2-5, with D hard to call. The length of the CDR3 is 11 residues. CDR1 and CDR2 (germline): MGHDK, SYGVNS. Trimming removed 3 bases at V and 5 bases at J, with 4 bases between. The DNA for the CDR3 is TGTGCCAGCAGTGAGGGGGAGACCCAGTACTTC. Translating gives CASSEGETQYF.

Ten or more counts support this clonotype. The rearrangement joins TRBV4-3 to TRBJ2-1; 9 bases map to TRBD2. The CDR3 consists of 15 residues. Trimming removed 2 bases from V and 7 bases from J; junction bases left unmatched: 6. Germline values: CDR1 LGHNA, CDR2 YSLEER. The CDR3 DNA reads TGCGCCAGCAGCCAAAGGACTAGCGAGGGGAATGAGCAGTTCTTC. Protein: CASSQRTSEGNEQFF.